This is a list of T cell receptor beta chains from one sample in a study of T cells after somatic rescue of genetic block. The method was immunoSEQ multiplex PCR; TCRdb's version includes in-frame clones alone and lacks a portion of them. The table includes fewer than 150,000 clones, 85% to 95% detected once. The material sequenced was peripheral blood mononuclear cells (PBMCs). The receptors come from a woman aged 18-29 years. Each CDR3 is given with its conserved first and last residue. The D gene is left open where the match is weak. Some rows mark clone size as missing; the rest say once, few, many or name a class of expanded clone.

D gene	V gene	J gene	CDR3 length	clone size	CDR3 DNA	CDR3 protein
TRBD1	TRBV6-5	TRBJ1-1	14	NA	TGTGCCAGCAGCCCCCGGACAGGGAACACTGAAGCTTTCTTT	CASSPRTGNTEAFF
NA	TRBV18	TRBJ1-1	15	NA	TGTGCCAGCTCAGGATATAGGCAGGAGAACACTGAAGCTTTCTTT	CASSGYRQENTEAFF
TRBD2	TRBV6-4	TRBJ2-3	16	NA	TGTGCCAGCAGTGACGGGACTAGCGGGGAAACAGATACGCAGTATTTT	CASSDGTSGETDTQYF
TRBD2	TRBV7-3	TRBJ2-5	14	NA	TGTGCCAGCAGCCCTAGCGGGGTGGGAGAGACCCAGTACTTC	CASSPSGVGETQYF
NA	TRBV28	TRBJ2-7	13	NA	TGTGCCAGCAGTGACCCCGGGGACACCGAGCAGTACTTC	CASSDPGDTEQYF
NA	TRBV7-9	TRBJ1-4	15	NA	TGTGCCAGCAGCTTAGGGGGGGCAGTCGGAGAAAAACTGTTTTTT	CASSLGGAVGEKLFF
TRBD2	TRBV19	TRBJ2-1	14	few	TGTGCCAGTGATTCTAGCGGCCTAAACAATGAGCAGTTCTTC	CASDSSGLNNEQFF
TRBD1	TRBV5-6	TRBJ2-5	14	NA	TGTGCCAGCCACGGTAGTAGGGGGCTCGAGACCCAGTACTTC	CASHGSRGLETQYF
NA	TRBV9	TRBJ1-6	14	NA	TGTGCCAGCAGCGTAGAAGGGGATTTTTCACCCCTCCACTTT	CASSVEGDFSPLHF
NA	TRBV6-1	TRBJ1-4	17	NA	TGTGCCAGCAGTGAAGCGGGTGGTCCGTTCCCTAATGAAAAACTGTTTTTT	CASSEAGGPFPNEKLFF
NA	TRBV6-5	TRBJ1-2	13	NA	TGTGCCATCAGTGAAGGGTCGGACTATGGCTACACCTTC	CAISEGSDYGYTF
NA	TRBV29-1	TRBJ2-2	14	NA	TGCAGCGCTCAACAGGTCGCCCCACCCGGGGAGCTGTTTTTT	CSAQQVAPPGELFF
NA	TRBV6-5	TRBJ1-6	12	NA	TGTGCCAGCAGATGGACTGATTCACCCCTCCACTTT	CASRWTDSPLHF
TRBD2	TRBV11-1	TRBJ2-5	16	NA	TGTGCCAGCAGCCTTGGGGGAGGCGGGGGGCAAGAGACCCAGTACTTC	CASSLGGGGGQETQYF
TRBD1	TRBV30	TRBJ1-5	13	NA	TGTGCCTGGAGTAGACAGGGTGATCAGCCCCAGCATTTT	CAWSRQGDQPQHF
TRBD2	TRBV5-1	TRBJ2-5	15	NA	TGCGCCAGCAGCTTGACGGGGGAGGGCCAAGAGACCCAGTACTTC	CASSLTGEGQETQYF
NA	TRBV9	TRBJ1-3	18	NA	TGTGCCAGCAGCGTAGGACCGCTCCACTTGGGCTCTGGAAACACCATATATTTT	CASSVGPLHLGSGNTIYF
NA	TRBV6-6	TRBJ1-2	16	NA	TGTGCCAGCAGTTACTCACAGGGCTACAGGAACTATGGCTACACCTTC	CASSYSQGYRNYGYTF
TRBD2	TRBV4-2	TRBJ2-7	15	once	TGTGCCAGCAGCCAAGAGGGAGGGGAACCCTACGAGCAGTACTTC	CASSQEGGEPYEQYF
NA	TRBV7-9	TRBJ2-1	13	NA	TGTGCCAGCAGGGGAGAGGGGTACAATGAGCAGTTCTTC	CASRGEGYNEQFF
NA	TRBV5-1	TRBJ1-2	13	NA	TGCGCCAGCAGCTTGGAGGGCTTTTATGGCTACACCTTC	CASSLEGFYGYTF
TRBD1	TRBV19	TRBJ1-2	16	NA	TGTGCCAGTAGTATGCCACGGGACAGGGAAAACTATGGCTACACCTTC	CASSMPRDRENYGYTF
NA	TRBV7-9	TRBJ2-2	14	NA	TGTGCCAGCAGCCGGGGACTGAACACCGGGGAGCTGTTTTTT	CASSRGLNTGELFF
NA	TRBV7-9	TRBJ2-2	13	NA	TGTGCCAGCAGCCCCGGGATCACCGGGGAGCTGTTTTTT	CASSPGITGELFF
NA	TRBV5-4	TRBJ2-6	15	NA	TGTGCCAGCAGCTTGGGGTACTCTGGGGCCAACGTCCTGACTTTC	CASSLGYSGANVLTF
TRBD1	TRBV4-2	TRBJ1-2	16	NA	TGTGCCAGCAGCCCACGGGTCCAGGGGGCGGACTATGGCTACACCTTC	CASSPRVQGADYGYTF
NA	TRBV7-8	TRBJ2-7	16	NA	TGTGCCAGCAGCTTAGCGTCTCCCCAAGGTCCCTACGAGCAGTACTTC	CASSLASPQGPYEQYF
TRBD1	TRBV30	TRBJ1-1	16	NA	TGTGCCTGGATCCCAGGGGGCAGGGGTTTTTGGACTGAAGCTTTCTTT	CAWIPGGRGFWTEAFF
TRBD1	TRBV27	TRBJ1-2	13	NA	TGTGCCAGCAGTTTTCGACAGGGGGATGGCTACACCTTC	CASSFRQGDGYTF
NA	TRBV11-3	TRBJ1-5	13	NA	TGTGCCAGCAGCGAGGCAGGGTGGCGGCCCCAGCATTTT	CASSEAGWRPQHF
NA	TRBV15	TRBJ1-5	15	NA	TGTGCCACCAAGAAGGGGGACAAAAGCAATCAGCCCCAGCATTTT	CATKKGDKSNQPQHF
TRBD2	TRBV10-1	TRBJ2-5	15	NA	TGCGCCACCCCCCGATGGGCGGGGGGCCGGGAGACCCAGTACTTC	CATPRWAGGRETQYF
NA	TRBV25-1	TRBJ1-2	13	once	TGTGCCAGCAGTGAAGGGAACAGCTATGGCTACACCTTC	CASSEGNSYGYTF
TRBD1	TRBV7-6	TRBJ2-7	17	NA	TGTGCCAGCAGCCCTAGGCCAGGACAGGGCAAAAACTACGAGCAGTACTTC	CASSPRPGQGKNYEQYF
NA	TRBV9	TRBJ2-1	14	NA	TGTGCCAGCAGCGTCAGGGGTACCTACAATGAGCAGTTCTTC	CASSVRGTYNEQFF
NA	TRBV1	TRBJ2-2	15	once	TGCACCAGCAGCCCTAGGGGTGGCAACACCGGGGAGCTGTTTTTT	CTSSPRGGNTGELFF
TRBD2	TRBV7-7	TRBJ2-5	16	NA	TGTGCCAGCACCCCTTTTAGCGGGGGGAGGGCGGAGACCCAGTACTTC	CASTPFSGGRAETQYF
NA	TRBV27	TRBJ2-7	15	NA	TGTGCCAGCAGTTTATCGATTTTAGGGAACTACGAGCAGTACTTC	CASSLSILGNYEQYF
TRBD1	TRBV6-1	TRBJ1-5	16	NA	TGTGCCAGCAGTGAAAGTTGGGGACAGGGACCTCAGCCCCAGCATTTT	CASSESWGQGPQPQHF
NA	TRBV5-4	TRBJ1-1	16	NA	TGTGCCAGCAGCTTGGGAGGACCCAGGGTGAACACTGAAGCTTTCTTT	CASSLGGPRVNTEAFF
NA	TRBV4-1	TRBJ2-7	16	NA	TGCGCCAGCAGCCTAATCCCTCGAACAGCTCTCTACGAGCAGTACTTC	CASSLIPRTALYEQYF
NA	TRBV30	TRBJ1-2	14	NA	TGTGCCTGGAGTACGGCTGGGGGGGCTGGTGGCTACACCTTC	CAWSTAGGAGGYTF
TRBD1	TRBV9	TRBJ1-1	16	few	TGTGCCAGCAGCCGGGGACAGGGAATAGGAAACACTGAAGCTTTCTTT	CASSRGQGIGNTEAFF
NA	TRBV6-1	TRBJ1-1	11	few	TGTGCCAGCCACCGTAACACTGAAGCTTTCTTT	CASHRNTEAFF
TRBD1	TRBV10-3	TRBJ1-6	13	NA	TGTGCCATCAGTGAGAATAGGGACAGGGGCCCACACTTT	CAISENRDRGPHF
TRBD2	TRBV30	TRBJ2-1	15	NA	TGTGCCTGGAGTGGAATAGCGGGGGCCGACAATGAGCAGTTCTTC	CAWSGIAGADNEQFF
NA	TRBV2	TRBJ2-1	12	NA	TGTGCCAGCAGGATTTTTTCCCCGGAGCAGTTCTTC	CASRIFSPEQFF
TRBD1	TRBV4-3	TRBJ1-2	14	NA	TGCGCCAGCAGCCAAGATGGGACAGGGGGTGGCTACACCTTC	CASSQDGTGGGYTF